The rows below give T cell receptor beta chains drawn from one sample of a study of response to subunit inactivated influenza vaccine. MiXCR was run by TCRdb on the RT-PCR reads, yielding one entry per CDR3 protein. The sample has roughly 180,000 distinct CDR3 sequences, around 8.8% seen once. Here the sequenced sample was non-naive T cells sorted from PBMCs, taken on the day of vaccination. These receptors all come from a man between 45 and 60 years old who received an inactivated influenza vaccine. Each CDR3 is given with its conserved first and last residue. D genes are given only for firm matches. Size tells how often a clone was seen (once, few, many) or the class of an expanded clone, and some rows leave it out.

many | TRBJ1-1 | TRBV4-3 | - | CASSYGRGGNTEAFF | TGCGCCAGCAGCTACGGAAGGGGAGGAAACACTGAAGCTTTCTTT
few | TRBJ2-1 | TRBV12-3/TRBV12-4 | - | CASRGMGGVSYNEQFF | TGTGCCAGCAGGGGGATGGGGGGAGTATCTTACAATGAGCAGTTCTTC
few | TRBJ2-5 | TRBV11-2 | - | CASSFWGSEQETQYF | TGTGCCAGCAGCTTCTGGGGATCGGAGCAAGAGACCCAGTACTTC
many | TRBJ2-7 | TRBV12-3/TRBV12-4 | TRBD2 | CASTASGGALHEQYF | TGTGCCAGCACCGCTAGCGGGGGGGCCTTACACGAGCAGTACTTC
- | TRBJ2-2 | TRBV6-2/TRBV6-3 | - | CASSYSESGVYTGELFF | TGTGCCAGCAGTTACTCGGAGTCGGGAGTATACACCGGGGAGCTGTTTTTT
many | TRBJ2-2 | TRBV3-1 | - | CASSRGTGELFF | TGTGCCAGCAGCCGTGGCACCGGGGAGCTGTTTTTT
- | TRBJ2-5 | TRBV6-2/TRBV6-3 | TRBD2 | CASTLRTSVARETQYF | TGTGCCAGCACCCTCCGGACTAGCGTAGCCCGGGAGACCCAGTACTTC
- | TRBJ2-3 | TRBV12-3/TRBV12-4 | - | CASSPRGARTDTQYF | TGTGCCAGCAGTCCCCGGGGGGCGCGCACAGATACGCAGTATTTT
many | TRBJ1-2 | TRBV5-6 | - | CASSVTGYGYTF | TGTGCCAGCAGCGTGACGGGATATGGCTACACCTTC
- | TRBJ2-1 | TRBV19 | - | CASSIRRSGEQFF | TGTGCCAGTAGTATTCGGCGGTCTGGTGAGCAGTTCTTC
once | TRBJ2-5 | TRBV7-3 | - | CASSPGSRDQETQYF | TGTGCCAGCAGCCCCGGGTCCAGGGACCAAGAGACCCAGTACTTC
many | TRBJ2-2 | TRBV5-5 | - | CASSLAYGERQLSGELFF | TGTGCCAGCAGCTTGGCCTATGGGGAACGGCAGTTGAGCGGGGAGCTGTTTTTT
few | TRBJ1-6 | TRBV6-1 | - | CASSDTRGSPLHF | TGTGCCAGCAGCGATACCAGGGGTTCACCCCTCCACTTT
- | TRBJ1-1 | TRBV6-5 | - | CASSYSGADTEAFF | TGTGCCAGCAGTTACTCGGGGGCAGACACTGAAGCTTTCTTT
few | TRBJ1-1 | TRBV20-1 | - | CSARVMLDVTMNTEAFF | TGCAGTGCTAGAGTAATGTTAGACGTAACCATGAACACTGAAGCTTTCTTT